This entry lists 6 T cell receptor beta chains sequenced from one sample in a study of cytomegalovirus exposure and HLA in healthy donors. 60 Vbeta and 13 Jbeta primers were used in PCR. The data were produced by immunoSEQ multiplex PCR, yet TCRdb's version contains in-frame clones alone and is incomplete. The data contain around 150,000 clones, 68% of them singletons. The sample was PBMCs. The receptors shown here come from a woman aged 18-29 years in good health and CMV-seropositive.

This chain connects TRBV6-5 to TRBJ2-1, with a tentative D call TRBD1 (6 bases). CDR3 length equals 13 residues. Trimming removed 7 bases from V and 5 bases from J, with 12 bases in between. Germline V lookup: CDR1 MNHEY, CDR2 SVGAGI. The CDR3 loop is CASIMPGDNEQFF. The CDR3 nucleotides are TGTGCCAGCATCATGCCAGGGGACAATGAGCAGTTCTTC.

The V and J genes are TRBV27 and TRBJ2-7; 7 bases align to TRBD2. Germline-derived CDR1 and CDR2 are MNHEY and SMNVEV (reference sequence). The V and J ends lost 11 bases and 0 bases, in that order; junction bases with no gene match: 16. The CDR3 has 16 residues. In nucleotides, the CDR3 is TGTGCCTCCAACAGCCGGGGGAGCGGGACCTCCTACGAGCAGTACTTC. This encodes CASNSRGSGTSYEQYF.

J is TRBJ2-3 and V is TRBV5-1; D may be TRBD2 (5 bases). V shed 0 bases and J shed 4 bases, with 6 bases lying between them. Germline CDR1 reads SGHRS; CDR2 reads YFSETQ. The CDR3 totals 13 residues. CDR3 amino acids: CASSLGRADTQYF. CDR3 bases: TGCGCCAGCAGCTTGGGGCGGGCAGATACGCAGTATTTT. The entire variable domain, with the rest obtained from reference TRBV5-1 and TRBJ2-3, is as follows: KAGVTQTPRYLIKTRGQQVTLSCSPISGHRSVSWYQQTPGQGLQFLFEYFSETQRNKGNFPGRFSGRQFSNSRSEMNVSTLELGDSALYLCASSLGRADTQYFGPGTRLTVL.

For the CDR3, the DNA is TGTGCCAGCAGCCCCGGGGGGGGGAGTTCCTACGAGCAGTACTTC. This sequence encodes CASSPGGGSSYEQYF. The chain is built from TRBV5-4 and TRBJ2-7, with 8 bases matching TRBD2. The CDR3 is made up of 15 amino acids. V trimming: 4 bases; J trimming: 1 base; junction bases outside the gene matches: 7. Germline assignment: CDR1 SGHNT and CDR2 YYREEE (reference sequence).

This clone has only one observation. A read error may produce the germline difference seen at one junction end. V is TRBV7-9 and J is TRBJ1-5; the D is unclear. Germline CDR1 SEHNR, CDR2 FQNEAQ (reference sequence). The CDR3 is made up of 12 amino acids. The CDR3 DNA sequence: TGTTCCAGCAGCTTAGTTTCGCAGCCCCAGCATTTT. Encoded protein: CSSSLVSQPQHF.

This chain links TRBV5-1 with TRBJ2-7; 7 bases agree with TRBD1. CDR1 and CDR2 (germline): SGHRS, YFSETQ. V trimming: 4 bases; J trimming: 1 base; junction bases outside the gene matches: 11. The CDR3 is 16 amino acids. The CDR3 bases are TGCGCCAGCAGCCTCAGCTACGGACAGGAGTCCTACGAGCAGTACTTC. Translation gives CASSLSYGQESYEQYF. The full variable domain, its missing parts supplied by reference TRBV5-1 and TRBJ2-7, is KAGVTQTPRYLIKTRGQQVTLSCSPISGHRSVSWYQQTPGQGLQFLFEYFSETQRNKGNFPGRFSGRQFSNSRSEMNVSTLELGDSALYLCASSLSYGQESYEQYFGPGTRLTVT.